Listed here are 30 T cell receptor beta chains from one sample, sequenced in a study of T cells in Graves' hyperthyroidism and ophthalmopathy. It was RNA transcripts that yielded the amplified TCR beta CDR3 regions. A set of HTBI primers served as the primers for a first-round RT-PCR of the TCR CDR3. From the multiplex PCR reads, TCRdb called clonotypes with MiXCR, one entry per CDR3 protein. This sample has around 760,000 distinct CDR3 sequences, with approximately 40% found just once. The sample consisted of blood. Receptor source: a woman in her thirties or forties with Graves' hyperthyroidism.

The V gene is TRBV20-1, the J gene TRBJ1-1; TRBD1 might be the D (5 bases). The length of the CDR3 is 12 residues. Germline-derived CDR1 and CDR2 are DFQATT and SNEGSKA (reference sequence). V gave up 3 bases and J gave up 6 bases, with 11 bases separating them. CDR3 amino acids: CSASPGGAEAFF. The CDR3 DNA is TGCAGTGCTAGCCCGGGGGGGGCTGAAGCTTTCTTT.

The V and J genes are TRBV7-9 and TRBJ1-1; 7 nucleotides align to TRBD1. The CDR3 extends over 16 amino acids. Germline CDR1 SEHNR, CDR2 FQNEAQ (reference sequence). With V trimmed by 4 bases and J by 0 bases, 8 bases remained unmatched. The CDR3: CASSSERGQMNTEAFF. The CDR3 DNA is TGTGCCAGCAGCTCCGAGCGGGGACAGATGAACACTGAAGCTTTCTTT.

Here the CDR3 DNA reads TGTGCCAGTAGTGGGGCTGACCGCTCGAGCCGAAATAGCAATCAGCCCCAGCATTTT. It encodes CASSGADRSSRNSNQPQHF. This chain uses TRBV19 with TRBJ1-5; D is perhaps TRBD1 (5 bases). The CDR3 runs to 19 residues. Germline values: CDR1 LNHDA, CDR2 SQIVND (reference sequence). V lost 5 bases, J lost 0 bases, and 23 bases lay in between.

J is TRBJ2-3 and V is TRBV12-3 or TRBV12-4; D unresolved. Trimming left V 6 bases short and J 5 bases short, with 6 bases between. CDR3 length: 11 residues. The CDR3: CASSRGDTQYF. The CDR3, as DNA: TGTGCCAGCAGCCGAGGAGATACGCAGTATTTT.

To note about this clonotype: The junction differs from germline at one of its ends, possibly a read error. This rearrangement joins TRBV6-5 to TRBJ1-1; D gene uncertain. Per germline, CDR1 MNHEY and CDR2 SVGAGI. The CDR3 contains 14 residues. In nucleotides, the CDR3 is TGTGCCGGCAGTTACTCGACGTTAGGTTATACAAACTTCTTT. This codes for CAGSYSTLGYTNFF.

J is TRBJ2-7 and V is TRBV4-3; the D gene is possibly TRBD1 (6 bases). The germline V and J ends were trimmed by 4 bases and 2 bases, with 18 bases remaining between them. Germline V gene sequence: CDR1 LGHNA, CDR2 YSLEER. The CDR3 runs 16 residues. CDR3 sequence (DNA): TGCGCCAGCAGCCCAGGAGCCCGGGACACCACCTACGAGCAGTACTTC. It specifies CASSPGARDTTYEQYF.

This clonotype came up a few times. The DNA of the CDR3 is TGTGCCAGCAGTCGGGGGACAGAAGAGACCCAGTACTTC. The encoded protein is CASSRGTEETQYF. V is TRBV6-5 and J is TRBJ2-5, with D perhaps matching TRBD1 (7 bases). The V and J ends lost 5 bases and 3 bases respectively, with 10 bases between them. Germline values: CDR1 MNHEY, CDR2 SVGAGI. CDR3 length equals 13 residues.

A note on this clonotype: The junction differs from germline at one of its ends, possibly a read error. The chain links TRBV7-2 to TRBJ2-2; D may be TRBD2 (5 bases). Germline values: CDR1 SGHTA, CDR2 FQGNSA. CDR3 length: 19 residues. This chain's CDR3 is CASSQGALWESRRTGELFF. DNA for the CDR3: TGCGCCAGCAGCCAAGGAGCATTGTGGGAGAGTAGAAGGACCGGGGAGCTGTTTTTT.

This clonotype came up many times. The chain joins TRBV5-5 to TRBJ2-7; a weak D match, TRBD1 (5 bases). The ends were cut back, 7 bases at V and 5 bases at J, with 16 bases in the middle. Germline loops: CDR1 SGHKS, CDR2 YYEKEE (reference sequence). The CDR3 has 13 residues. The CDR3 loop reads CASFLRVGHEQYF. CDR3 DNA sequence: TGTGCCAGCTTCCTCAGGGTGGGCCACGAGCAGTACTTC.

In this sample, this clonotype turned up many times. The rearrangement joins TRBV4-3 to TRBJ1-6, with D hard to call. This CDR3 is 14 amino acids long. Looked up from germline, CDR1 is LGHNA and CDR2 is YSLEER. V lost 1 base and J lost 6, with 7 bases in between. CDR3 nucleotide sequence: TGCGCCAGCAGCCAAGGGACTAGTAATTCACCCCTCCACTTT. This encodes CASSQGTSNSPLHF.

The chain uses TRBV4-3 and TRBJ2-7; 12 bases align to TRBD1. Germline loops: CDR1 LGHNA, CDR2 YSLEER. The CDR3 runs 16 residues. Germline trimming cut 1 base from V and 7 bases from J; bases unmatched to any gene: 8. CDR3 DNA sequence: TGCGCCAGCAGCCAAGCCCCGGGACAGGGGGCGGGAGAGCAGTACTTC. Translating gives CASSQAPGQGAGEQYF.

The chain combines TRBV5-4 with TRBJ1-2, with 8 bases lining up with TRBD1. The ends lost 8 bases at V and 4 bases at J; junction bases unmatched: 10. The length of the CDR3 is 14 residues. Germline V gives CDR1 SGHNT, CDR2 YYREEE (reference sequence). This CDR3 is CASTQAGGFYGYTF. CDR3 nucleotide sequence: TGTGCCAGTACTCAGGCAGGGGGCTTCTATGGCTACACCTTC.

This clonotype was observed a single time. The rearrangement uses TRBV7-2 and TRBJ1-5; D possibly corresponds to TRBD1 (5 bases). The CDR3 covers 14 residues. The V gene lost 2 bases and the J gene lost 6 bases, with 11 bases spanning the gap. Germline CDR1 SGHTA, CDR2 FQGNSA. The CDR3 DNA reads TGTGCCAGCAGCTTACGGGGACCGAGTCAGCCCCAGCATTTT. It encodes CASSLRGPSQPQHF.

The chain combines TRBV6-2 or TRBV6-3 with TRBJ1-1; TRBD1 might be the D (6 bases). This CDR3 contains 13 residues. Germline lookup yields CDR1 MNHEY and CDR2 SVGEGT. The V end lost 10 bases, the J end lost 1 base, and 13 bases lay between the germline ends. CDR3 in DNA: TGTGCCACCCAGCCCAGGGGGAACACTGAAGCTTTCTTT. Protein: CATQPRGNTEAFF.

This clonotype was detected ten times or more. The V gene is TRBV12-3 or TRBV12-4, the J gene TRBJ1-2; TRBD1 aligns across 12 bases. With V trimmed by 5 bases and J by 3 bases, 10 bases remained unmatched. The CDR3 is 17 residues long. The CDR3 spells CASSAPGTGGAHYGYTF. CDR3 nucleotides: TGTGCCAGCAGTGCCCCCGGGACAGGGGGCGCCCACTATGGCTACACCTTC.

This clonotype came up many times. J is TRBJ1-5 and V is TRBV2; D is uncertain. CDR3 length: 13 residues. Germline values: CDR1 SNHLY, CDR2 FYNNEI. V was shortened by 3 bases and J by 10 bases, with 13 bases between the two germline ends. The CDR3 coding sequence is TGTGCCAGCAGTGAGATTACGAGCGCACCCCAGCATTTT. It codes for CASSEITSAPQHF.

In its sample, this clonotype was seen many times. The J gene is TRBJ2-5, the V gene TRBV11-2, with 11 bases matching TRBD2. Germline CDR1 and CDR2: SGHAT and FQNNGV. This CDR3 contains 15 residues. The trim removed 2 bases at V and 2 bases at J, leaving 1 base unmatched. This CDR3 is CASSLRLAGQETQYF. The CDR3 DNA sequence: TGTGCCAGCAGCTTACGACTAGCGGGACAAGAGACCCAGTACTTC.

The table lists this clonotype with many counts. The genes are TRBV7-9 and TRBJ1-2; no definite D call. CDR1 and CDR2 from the germline V gene are SEHNR and FQNEAQ (reference sequence). Trimming shortened V by 7 bases and J by 4 bases, and 16 bases separated the two germline ends. The CDR3 is 14 amino acids. The CDR3 reads CASNNQQTPYGYTF. CDR3 DNA sequence: TGTGCCAGCAACAACCAGCAGACACCCTATGGCTACACCTTC.

V gene TRBV5-1 combines with J gene TRBJ1-2; D not certain. Trimming left V 0 bases short and J 7 bases short, with 13 bases between. Looked up from germline, CDR1 is SGHRS and CDR2 is YFSETQ. The CDR3 contains 14 residues. The CDR3 reads CASSLEAMPGGYTF. CDR3 sequence (DNA): TGCGCCAGCAGCTTGGAGGCTATGCCCGGTGGCTACACCTTC.

This chain connects TRBV20-1 to TRBJ2-7, with 8 bases fitting TRBD2. The CDR3 is 17 residues long. The V segment lost 1 base and the J segment 0 bases; nucleotides outside the gene matches: 11. Germline V gene data show CDR1 as DFQATT and CDR2 as SNEGSKA (reference sequence). CDR3 region: CSARVLAGGVSSYEQYF. The CDR3 DNA is TGCAGTGCTAGAGTTCTGGCGGGGGGCGTTAGCTCCTACGAGCAGTACTTC.

CDR3 residues: CASSPQLAGHYEQYF. The CDR3 DNA sequence: TGTGCCAGCAGCCCTCAGCTAGCGGGGCATTACGAGCAGTACTTC. The chain joins TRBV14 to TRBJ2-7; 9 nucleotides match TRBD2. This CDR3 spans 15 amino acids. From germline, CDR1 is SGHDN and CDR2 FVKESK. The V gene end was trimmed by 4 bases and the J gene end by 4 bases; junction bases not matched to a gene: 8.

A remark on this clonotype: This sequence may be a read error, since a much larger clone differs from it by one base. The chain is built from TRBV9 and TRBJ1-2; unclear D gene. This CDR3 is built from 13 residues. Germline CDR1 is SGDLS and CDR2 is YYNGEE. Trimming removed 4 bases at V and 7 bases at J, with 14 bases between. The CDR3 DNA sequence: TGTGCCAGCAGCATAGTGCCAGAAGGTGGCTACACCTTC. As protein: CASSIVPEGGYTF.

There are a few counts of this clonotype. This chain connects TRBV7-9 to TRBJ2-7; 9 nucleotides agree with TRBD1. The ends lost 5 bases at V and 6 bases at J; junction bases unmatched: 8. Per the germline V gene, CDR1 is SEHNR and CDR2 is FQNEAQ (reference sequence). The CDR3 covers 14 residues. CDR3 sequence reads: CASSHRDRVGEQYF. CDR3 sequence (DNA): TGTGCCAGCAGCCACCGGGACAGGGTGGGCGAGCAGTACTTC.

J is TRBJ1-1 and V is TRBV10-3, with D possibly matching TRBD1 (6 bases). V dropped 3 bases and J dropped 11 bases, with 19 bases sitting between them. The CDR3 contains 14 residues. Germline loops: CDR1 ENHRY, CDR2 SYGVKD. This CDR3 reads CAISESQGIARAFF. For the CDR3, the DNA is TGTGCCATCAGTGAATCGCAGGGGATAGCAAGGGCTTTCTTT.

The chain links TRBV20-1 to TRBJ1-2; 8 nucleotides line up with TRBD1. The CDR3 totals 14 residues. V lost 0 bases and J lost 4; bases outside the gene matches: 4. Per the germline V gene, CDR1 is DFQATT and CDR2 is SNEGSKA (reference sequence). CDR3 bases: TGCAGTGCTAGAGATTTAGACAGGGGCTATGGCTACACCTTC. Its protein product is CSARDLDRGYGYTF.

The sample holds many counts of this clonotype. This rearrangement joins TRBV7-8 to TRBJ2-5; tentatively, D is TRBD2 (6 bases). CDR1 is SGHVS and CDR2 is FQNEAQ in the germline V gene. The V gene lost 1 base and the J gene lost 4 bases, with 10 bases spanning the gap. The CDR3 runs to 14 residues. The CDR3 region has the DNA TGTGCCAGCAGCTTAGAGACTAGAGGAGAGACCCAGTACTTC. Protein sequence: CASSLETRGETQYF.

Many counts were recorded for this clonotype. CDR3 in DNA: TGTGCCATCAATGGCGGGGTAGACACTGAAGCTTTCTTT. Its translation: CAINGGVDTEAFF. The V gene is TRBV10-3, the J gene TRBJ1-1; D is uncertain. There are 13 residues in the CDR3. V lost 7 bases and J lost 3, with 12 bases in between. Germline loops: CDR1 ENHRY, CDR2 SYGVKD.

V usage is TRBV6-5 and J usage is TRBJ1-4, with D maybe TRBD1 (5 bases). V was shortened by 7 bases and J by 8 bases, with 8 bases between the two germline ends. CDR3 length equals 11 residues. Germline V gene data show CDR1 as MNHEY and CDR2 as SVGAGI. For the CDR3, the DNA is TGTGCCAGCAAACAGGTGGAAAAACTGTTTTTT. Its translation is CASKQVEKLFF.

This clonotype occurred many times. J is TRBJ1-3 and V is TRBV29-1; 7 bases map to TRBD1. CDR1 and CDR2 (germline): SQVTM, ANQGSEA. This CDR3 has 13 amino acids. J was trimmed by 2 bases and V by 4 bases; bases with no gene match: 2. CDR3 residues: CSVVTGTGNTIYF. CDR3 bases: TGCAGCGTTGTGACAGGGACTGGAAACACCATATATTTT.

This clonotype was seen more than once but under ten times. The gene calls are TRBV7-2 and TRBJ1-2; possible D gene TRBD1, 6 bases. V shed 8 bases and J shed 7 bases, with 20 bases lying between them. CDR1 and CDR2 (germline): SGHTA, FQGNSA. The CDR3 runs 14 residues. The CDR3 DNA reads TGTGCCAGCTCACTTCGGGGGGCGCTCTCTGGCTACACCTTC. Translating gives CASSLRGALSGYTF.